This T cell receptor (beta chain) was captured by sequencing in a study of control samples from healthy donors and cancer patients. The repertoire was sequenced with immunoSEQ multiplex PCR; TCRdb's copy has only in-frame clones and lacks some. The sample contains around 100,000 clones, around 89% of which appear only once. This clonotype originated in a woman aged 70-85 years in good health. Material: blood.

This CDR3 reads CASSYRGPTNEKLFF. The CDR3 nucleotides read TGTGCCAGCAGCTATCGCGGGCCAACTAATGAAAAACTGTTTTTT. J is TRBJ1-4 and V is TRBV7-8, with D unresolved. V lost 4 bases and J lost 0, with 9 bases in between. CDR3 size: 15 residues. The germline CDR1 and CDR2 sequences are SGHVS and FQNEAQ.